This T cell receptor (beta chain) was documented in a study of blood T cell repertoires in COVID-19. Across the study: PBMCs, B-cell-depleted T cells, or T cells were the source of the cDNA or gDNA that made up the material.

The V gene's germline CDR1 is MDHEN and CDR2 SYDVKM. The CDR3 has 13 amino acids. J gave up 1 base and V 11 bases, and 6 bases lay outside the gene matches. As handled by the study authors: Nucleated cell number was recorded as an estimate derived from reference gene primer amplification. The protocol was immunoSEQ multiplex PCR, while the TCRdb copy is restricted to in-frame clones and leaves out a portion. For V, J and clone size, that table is used; D and trimming come from the DNA. The sample shows about 350,000 clones, 88% of them seen only once. A COVID-19 case had been met by exposed participants during the 2 weeks before study entry.

Sequenced input: PBMCs or T cells enriched from blood (not recorded which). The receptor was isolated from a woman in her 30s who had been exposed to COVID-19. The chain links TRBV28 to TRBJ2-7; TRBD2 aligns across 9 bases. CDR3 sequence reads: CAVRRGGSYEQYF. CDR3 nucleotide sequence: TGTGCCGTCAGGCGGGGGGGGTCCTACGAGCAGTACTTC. The full variable domain, completed using reference TRBV28 and TRBJ2-7, is DVKVTQSSRYLVKRTGEKVFLECVQDMDHENMFWYRQDPGLGLRLIYFSYDVKMKEKGDIPEGYSVSREKKERFSLILESASTNQTSMYLCAVRRGGSYEQYFGPGTRLTVT.